Shown below are 26 T cell receptor beta chains from a single sample sequenced in a study of T cell responses to AZD1222 COVID-19 vaccine. Produced via immunoSEQ multiplex PCR; TCRdb's table is partial and in-frame only. The sample carries 110,000 or so clones, about 88% recorded once. The source was peripheral blood, collected 28 days after the second AZD1222 dose. The receptor set was obtained from an adult who received the AZD1222 COVID-19 vaccine.

V is TRBV7-2 and J is TRBJ2-2; 7 nucleotides match TRBD2. The CDR3 spans 15 residues. From germline, CDR1 is SGHTA and CDR2 FQGNSA. The V and J ends lost 3 bases and 1 base, in that order; junction bases with no gene match: 2. The CDR3 loop is CASSFQRGNTGELFF. CDR3 DNA: TGTGCCAGCAGCTTCCAGCGGGGGAACACCGGGGAGCTGTTTTTT.

V is TRBV5-1 and J is TRBJ2-1; 12 positions agree with TRBD2. The CDR3 is 15 residues long. CDR1 is SGHRS, CDR2 YFSETQ, per germline. The trim removed 4 bases at V and 4 bases at J, leaving 3 bases unmatched. The CDR3 reads CASSPGLAGYNEQFF. CDR3 coding DNA: TGCGCCAGCAGCCCCGGACTAGCGGGGTACAATGAGCAGTTCTTC.

This clone was counted once. The CDR3 sequence: CASSLAGMGDGYTF. DNA of the CDR3: TGTGCCAGCAGTTTAGCCGGTATGGGGGATGGCTACACCTTC. The chain carries TRBV27 and TRBJ1-2; D may be TRBD1 (5 bases). This CDR3 has 14 residues. Looked up from germline, CDR1 is MNHEY and CDR2 is SMNVEV (reference sequence). V was clipped by 2 bases and J by 6 bases, with 13 bases between them.

The CDR3 DNA reads TGCAGCACCTCCGGGACAGGGGGCGGAGATACGCAGTATTTT. Its translation: CSTSGTGGGDTQYF. The chain carries TRBV29-1 and TRBJ2-3; TRBD1 agrees at 12 bases. The V gene end was trimmed by 8 bases and the J gene end by 5 bases; junction bases not matched to a gene: 8. Germline CDR1 is SQVTM and CDR2 is ANQGSEA. The CDR3 spans 14 residues.

V is TRBV5-6 and J is TRBJ2-7; TRBD1 matches 7 bases. V was pared by 3 bases and J by 5 bases, with 11 bases of the junction left unmatched. This CDR3 has 15 amino acids. Germline CDR1 and CDR2: SGHDT and YYEEEE. The CDR3 bases are TGTGCCAGCAGCTACCCAGGGGGTCTGGGGGACGAGCAGTACTTC. It yields the protein CASSYPGGLGDEQYF.

J is TRBJ2-7 and V is TRBV15; 7 bases are a match to TRBD2. V lost 9 bases, J lost 3 bases, and 8 bases stayed unmatched. CDR3 length: 13 amino acids. The germline gives CDR1 LNHNV, CDR2 YYDKDF (reference sequence). CDR3 in DNA: TGTGCCACTCGACTAGCCCACTACTACGAGCAGTACTTC. It yields the protein CATRLAHYYEQYF. Drawing the rest from reference TRBV15 and TRBJ2-7, the complete variable domain is DAMVIQNPRYQVTQFGKPVTLSCSQTLNHNVMYWYQQKSSQAPKLLFHYYDKDFNNEADTPDNFQSRRPNTSFCFLDIRSPGLGDTAMYLCATRLAHYYEQYFGPGTRLTVT.

The table lists this clone with a few counts. V and J are TRBV5-1 and TRBJ2-7, with TRBD1 matching 7 bases. The CDR3 is 15 amino acids. Looked up from germline, CDR1 is SGHRS and CDR2 is YFSETQ. Germline trimming cut 4 bases from V and 4 bases from J; bases unmatched to any gene: 11. The DNA of the CDR3 is TGCGCCAGCAGCCGACTCCCGGGACAGCAGTACGAGCAGTACTTC. Residues: CASSRLPGQQYEQYF. The full variable domain, with the rest looked up from reference TRBV5-1 and TRBJ2-7, is KAGVTQTPRYLIKTRGQQVTLSCSPISGHRSVSWYQQTPGQGLQFLFEYFSETQRNKGNFPGRFSGRQFSNSRSEMNVSTLELGDSALYLCASSRLPGQQYEQYFGPGTRLTVT.

This clone was detected only once. V gene TRBV10-1 combines with J gene TRBJ2-5, with 13 positions matching TRBD2. The CDR3 has 16 residues. Germline-derived CDR1 and CDR2 are WNHNN and SYGVQD (reference sequence). The trim removed 6 bases at V and 3 bases at J, leaving 7 bases unmatched. The CDR3 region has the DNA TGCGCCAGCAGCAACGCCGGGACTAGCGGGAAAGAGACCCAGTACTTC. Amino acid sequence: CASSNAGTSGKETQYF.

This chain uses TRBV29-1 with TRBJ2-2; TRBD2 matches at 7 bases. This CDR3 contains 14 residues. V trimming: 5 bases; J trimming: 6 bases; junction bases outside the gene matches: 9. Germline V lookup: CDR1 SQVTM, CDR2 ANQGSEA. CDR3 loop: CSVRSSGLAGELFF. The CDR3 DNA follows: TGCAGCGTTCGGTCTAGCGGTCTGGCCGGGGAGCTGTTTTTT.

V gene TRBV21-1 combines with J gene TRBJ1-5; the table's D call of TRBD1 was not tested on the DNA. TRBV21-1 is termed a pseudogene. The CDR3 spans 16 residues. Here the CDR3 DNA reads TGTGCCAGCAGCAAAGTCCCAGGGGATAGCAATCAGCCCCAGCATTTT. This encodes CASSKVPGDSNQPQHF.

The chain carries TRBV7-2 and TRBJ1-6; D gene unclear. Germline V gives CDR1 SGHTA, CDR2 FQGNSA. This CDR3 spans 13 amino acids. Trimming shortened V by 5 bases and J by 6 bases, and 8 bases separated the two germline ends. CDR3 DNA sequence: TGTGCCAGCAGCGGTGAGGTTAATTCACCCCTCCACTTT. It encodes CASSGEVNSPLHF.

This clone was seen a single time. J is TRBJ2-5 and V is TRBV5-6; 7 bases match TRBD1. CDR3 size: 13 residues. With V trimmed by 7 bases and J by 4 bases, 7 bases remained unmatched. Germline CDR1 SGHDT, CDR2 YYEEEE. The CDR3 DNA is TGTGCCAGCGGAGACAGGGTCGGAGAGACCCAGTACTTC. Amino acids: CASGDRVGETQYF. Based on the CDR3 plus reference TRBV5-6 and TRBJ2-5, the full variable domain is DAGVTQSPTHLIKTRGQQVTLRCSPKSGHDTVSWYQQALGQGPQFIFQYYEEEERQRGNFPDRFSGHQFPNYSSELNVNALLLGDSALYLCASGDRVGETQYFGPGTRLLVL.

The CDR3 coding sequence is TGTGCCAGCAGCCAAGATCTAGCGGGAGTTGATGAGCAGTACTTC. Translation gives CASSQDLAGVDEQYF. The J gene is TRBJ2-7, the V gene TRBV3-1 (or the pseudogene TRBV3-2); 10 nucleotides align to TRBD2. In germline, CDR1 is LGHDT, CDR2 YNNKEL (reference sequence). The CDR3 length is 15 residues. The V gene end was trimmed by 0 bases and the J gene end by 7 bases; junction bases not matched to a gene: 6.

This sequence joins TRBV5-1 and TRBJ2-7, with D possibly called TRBD1 or TRBD2 (5 bases each). Germline V gene lookup returns CDR1 SGHRS and CDR2 YFSETQ. V was clipped by 0 bases and J by 5 bases, with 12 bases between them. CDR3 size: 14 residues. CDR3 in amino acids: CASSLGRGVHEQYF. Written as DNA, the CDR3 is TGCGCCAGCAGCTTGGGTCGAGGGGTCCACGAGCAGTACTTC.

The chain combines TRBV18 with TRBJ2-4; TRBD2 is a possible D gene (6 bases). Germline assignment: CDR1 KGHSH and CDR2 LQKENI. V gave up 6 bases and J gave up 5 bases, with 14 bases separating them. This CDR3 is built from 14 residues. The CDR3 here is CASSRPGLQNIQYF. DNA of the CDR3: TGTGCCAGCTCTCGGCCGGGACTCCAAAACATTCAGTACTTC.

The chain employs TRBV7-2 and TRBJ2-1, with 7 bases fitting TRBD2. CDR3 length: 17 amino acids. Germline lookup yields CDR1 SGHTA and CDR2 FQGNSA. The J segment lost 0 bases and the V segment lost 5 bases, leaving 10 bases of the junction unmatched. The CDR3 DNA is TGTGCCAGCAGCCTGAGGAGGTGGACTAGCTCCTACAATGAGCAGTTCTTC. Protein product: CASSLRRWTSSYNEQFF.

The chain uses TRBV27 and TRBJ1-2; TRBD1 matches 7 bases. V was pared by 6 bases and J by 2 bases, with 3 bases of the junction left unmatched. Germline CDR1 is MNHEY and CDR2 is SMNVEV (reference sequence). The length of the CDR3 is 13 residues. The CDR3 here is CASSPTGNYGYTF. In DNA, the CDR3 is TGTGCCAGCAGCCCGACAGGGAACTATGGCTACACCTTC.

The J gene is TRBJ2-5, the V gene TRBV2, with TRBD2 identical over 15 bases. Germline V gene data show CDR1 as SNHLY and CDR2 as FYNNEI. Losses at the gene ends were 4 bases for V and 5 bases for J; bases not matched to a gene: 8. The length of the CDR3 is 17 residues. CDR3 nucleotide sequence: TGTGCCAGCAGTGCTTTAGGACTAGCGGGAGGGCCGGAGACCCAGTACTTC. Translation: CASSALGLAGGPETQYF. Full variable domain (missing parts from reference TRBV2 and TRBJ2-5): EPEVTQTPSHQVTQMGQEVILRCVPISNHLYFYWYRQILGQKVEFLVSFYNNEISEKSEIFDDQFSVERPDGSNFTLKIRSTKLEDSAMYFCASSALGLAGGPETQYFGPGTRLLVL.

This clone occurred once. The rearrangement uses TRBV18 and TRBJ2-2; 10 positions agree with TRBD1. This CDR3 is built from 15 residues. Trimming removed 5 bases from V and 7 bases from J; junction bases left unmatched: 7. CDR1 KGHSH and CDR2 LQKENI come from the germline V gene. The CDR3 is CASSVGQGIGGELFF. In nucleotides, the CDR3 is TGTGCCAGCTCAGTGGGACAGGGGATCGGCGGGGAGCTGTTTTTT. The complete variable domain, with remaining parts taken from reference TRBV18 and TRBJ2-2, reads NAGVMQNPRHLVRRRGQEARLRCSPMKGHSHVYWYRQLPEEGLKFMVYLQKENIIDESGMPKERFSAEFPKEGPSILRIQQVVRGDSAAYFCASSVGQGIGGELFFGEGSRLTVL.

V is TRBV7-9 and J is TRBJ2-2, with D unresolved. This CDR3 has 12 residues. Deletions cut 5 bases from V and 12 bases from J, with 13 bases between. The germline V gene has CDR1 SEHNR and CDR2 FQNEAQ (reference sequence). Written as DNA, the CDR3 is TGTGCCAGCAGCCCCAGTGCGGTGAAGCTGTTTTTT. Protein sequence: CASSPSAVKLFF.

The chain combines TRBV3-1 (or the pseudogene TRBV3-2) with TRBJ2-2, with 9 bases identical to TRBD2. The CDR3 extends over 16 amino acids. Germline trimming cut 1 base from V and 4 bases from J; bases unmatched to any gene: 4. Germline CDR1 LGHDT, CDR2 YNNKEL (reference sequence). The CDR3 spells CASSQGILAGTGELFF. CDR3 nucleotide sequence: TGTGCCAGCAGCCAAGGGATACTAGCGGGCACCGGGGAGCTGTTTTTT.

This chain links TRBV6-4 with TRBJ2-1; D gene unclear. This CDR3 contains 13 residues. The germline V gene has CDR1 MRHNA and CDR2 SNTAGT. The V end lost 0 bases, the J end lost 7 bases, and 7 bases lay between the germline ends. In nucleotides, the CDR3 is TGTGCCAGCAGTGACTCCTGGGGAAATGAGCAGTTCTTC. Translated: CASSDSWGNEQFF.

This rearrangement joins TRBV14 to TRBJ2-6; D perhaps matches TRBD1 (6 bases). The length of the CDR3 is 16 residues. Trimming shortened V by 2 bases and J by 1 base, and 9 bases separated the two germline ends. Germline lookup yields CDR1 SGHDN and CDR2 FVKESK. The CDR3 is CASSQHRVSGANVLTF. The CDR3 region has the DNA TGTGCCAGCAGCCAACACAGGGTTTCTGGGGCCAACGTCCTGACTTTC.

This clone has only one observation. The chain combines TRBV6-2 or TRBV6-3 with TRBJ1-2; D is unresolved. The V gene lost 6 bases and the J gene lost 7 bases, with 15 bases spanning the gap. There are 13 residues in the CDR3. Germline-derived CDR1 and CDR2 are MNHEY and SVGEGT. The CDR3 loop reads CASSRRERVGYTF. As DNA, the CDR3 is TGTGCCAGCAGCCGCCGAGAGAGGGTTGGCTACACCTTC.

V and J are TRBV7-6 and TRBJ2-7; no clear D. There are 11 residues in the CDR3. V lost 3 bases to trimming and J lost 6 bases, with 6 bases between them. Germline V gene lookup returns CDR1 SGHVS and CDR2 FNYEAQ. CDR3 bases: TGTGCCAGCAGCTTCGATGGCGAGCAGTACTTC. Translation gives CASSFDGEQYF.

The chain employs TRBV5-1 and TRBJ2-1; TRBD2 matches 8 bases. The CDR3 has 14 residues. With 2 bases clipped from V and 5 bases from J, the junction kept 3 bases outside the gene matches. Germline assignment: CDR1 SGHRS and CDR2 YFSETQ. The CDR3 DNA sequence: TGCGCCAGCAGCTTCGAAGCGGGAGACAATGAGCAGTTCTTC. Residues: CASSFEAGDNEQFF.